Listed below are T cell receptor beta chains from one sample, sequenced in a study of T cell clusters in autoimmune cytopenias. Using the multiplex PCR reads, TCRdb records one entry per CDR3 protein without DNA. The sample table sets out approximately 3,600 distinct CDR3 sequences. Input material: peripheral blood. The source of these receptors is a human donor with an autoimmune cytopenia, with autoimmune hepatitis or in good health (not recorded which). Each CDR3 is given with its conserved first and last residue. Expanded clones get a size class; other rows say once, few or many, or leave the size out.

j_call,clone_size,v_call,cdr3_aa
TRBJ2-2,-,TRBV5-4,CASSGTGGNTGELFF
TRBJ2-1,-,TRBV7-9,CASSLGGPYNEQFF
TRBJ2-5,-,TRBV5-4,CASSLVFPGAAETQYF
TRBJ2-2,medium-sized,TRBV30,CAWSVHSTGELFF
TRBJ2-3,-,TRBV9,CASNLAGGTDTQYF
TRBJ2-3,-,TRBV5-1,CASSAGRTGGDTQYF
TRBJ2-1,-,TRBV28,CASSLLREGKNEQFF
TRBJ2-2,medium-sized,TRBV6-1,CASSDGPGRELFF
TRBJ2-7,-,TRBV20-1,CSARSRTGDYEQYF
TRBJ2-6,-,TRBV7-2,CASSLETALSGANVLTF
TRBJ2-7,medium-sized,TRBV6-5,CASSYVQGLSYEQYF
TRBJ2-5,medium-sized,TRBV7-2,CASSRAGIQETQYF
TRBJ1-5,medium-sized,TRBV19,CATKGQSFNQPQHF
TRBJ2-7,-,TRBV20-1,CSARDRLAGVYEQYF
TRBJ2-3,-,TRBV18,CASSPVYLRKSTDTQYF
TRBJ1-5,-,TRBV4-1,CASSRREGQPQHF
TRBJ1-5,medium-sized,TRBV19,CGSDDRYSNQPQHF
TRBJ2-3,-,TRBV18,CASSPDTDTQYF